Following are 10 T cell receptor beta chains from one sample sequenced in a study of blood T cell repertoires in COVID-19. The repertoire was sequenced with immunoSEQ multiplex PCR; TCRdb's copy has only in-frame clones and lacks some. The repertoire holds 150,000 to 200,000 clones, with over 75% as singletons. The source material was peripheral blood. All receptors derive from a woman in her 70s with acute or convalescent COVID-19.

This sequence joins TRBV7-2 and TRBJ2-7; 7 bases map to TRBD2. Germline V gene lookup returns CDR1 SGHTA and CDR2 FQGNSA. The length of the CDR3 is 13 residues. J lost 4 bases, V lost 3 bases, and 3 bases had no gene match. DNA of the CDR3: TGTGCCAGCAGCTTTAAGCGGGATTACGAGCAGTACTTC. Amino acids: CASSFKRDYEQYF.

As DNA, the CDR3 is TGTGCCAGCTCTCAGCAGGGAGGGGAGAATGAAAAACTGTTTTTT. As protein: CASSQQGGENEKLFF. The chain recombines TRBV18 with TRBJ1-4; maybe TRBD1 (5 bases). Trimming shortened V by 6 bases and J by 5 bases, and 16 bases separated the two germline ends. This CDR3 spans 15 amino acids. The germline gives CDR1 KGHSH, CDR2 LQKENI. The full variable domain, its missing parts supplied by reference TRBV18 and TRBJ1-4, is NAGVMQNPRHLVRRRGQEARLRCSPMKGHSHVYWYRQLPEEGLKFMVYLQKENIIDESGMPKERFSAEFPKEGPSILRIQQVVRGDSAAYFCASSQQGGENEKLFFGSGTQLSVL.

This sequence joins TRBV5-1 and TRBJ2-2; TRBD2 matches 9 bases. Germline V gene data show CDR1 as SGHRS and CDR2 as YFSETQ. This CDR3 comprises 15 residues. The J segment lost 6 bases and the V segment lost 4 bases, leaving 7 bases of the junction unmatched. In DNA form, the CDR3 reads TGCGCCAGCAGCACCGGGACTAGCTCTGCCGGGGAGCTGTTTTTT. Protein sequence: CASSTGTSSAGELFF.

This clone was counted a single time. The chain links TRBV3-1 (or the pseudogene TRBV3-2) to TRBJ2-7; 8 positions agree with TRBD2. Germline lookup yields CDR1 LGHDT and CDR2 YNNKEL (reference sequence). CDR3 length: 15 residues. J gave up 2 bases and V 1 base, and 4 bases lay outside the gene matches. The CDR3 region has the DNA TGTGCCAGCAGCCAAGCGCTAGCGGGTCCCTACGAGCAGTACTTC. Amino acids: CASSQALAGPYEQYF.

The chain uses TRBV6-5 and TRBJ1-2; D is uncertain. From germline, CDR1 is MNHEY and CDR2 SVGAGI. Between the trimmed V and J ends, which lost 7 bases and 4 bases, there was a span of 13 bases. CDR3 length equals 13 residues. The CDR3 DNA reads TGTGCCAGCAACATACACGAAACCTATGGCTACACCTTC. It translates to CASNIHETYGYTF.

J is TRBJ1-1 and V is TRBV27; D gene unclear. Germline CDR1 is MNHEY and CDR2 is SMNVEV (reference sequence). The CDR3 extends over 11 amino acids. Trimming removed 8 bases from V and 2 bases from J, with 6 bases in between. CDR3 residues: CASFSNTEAFF. In DNA form, the CDR3 reads TGTGCCAGCTTTTCAAACACTGAAGCTTTCTTT.

The chain is built from TRBV5-1 and TRBJ2-4; 9 positions match TRBD1. Trimming took 7 bases from V and 9 from J; bases not matched to a gene: 11. The CDR3 sequence is 14 residues long. The germline V gene has CDR1 SGHRS and CDR2 YFSETQ. CDR3 nucleotide sequence: TGCGCCAGCCGATATAACGACAGGGGGGTCATTCAGTACTTC. Protein sequence: CASRYNDRGVIQYF.

The V and J genes are TRBV29-1 and TRBJ1-1; D not certain. From germline, CDR1 is SQVTM and CDR2 ANQGSEA. The CDR3 is 13 amino acids. V lost 4 bases to trimming and J lost 0 bases, with 9 bases between them. CDR3 DNA sequence: TGCAGCGTTGCCGTAATTATGAACACTGAAGCTTTCTTT. Translating it yields CSVAVIMNTEAFF. The entire variable domain, with the rest obtained from reference TRBV29-1 and TRBJ1-1, is as follows: SAVISQKPSRDICQRGTSLTIQCQVDSQVTMMFWYRQQPGQSLTLIATANQGSEATYESGFVIDKFPISRPNLTFSTLTVSNMSPEDSSIYLCSVAVIMNTEAFFGQGTRLTVV.

The CDR3 loop reads CASSPPTGDTQYF. The CDR3 coding sequence is TGTGCCAGCTCACCACCTACCGGGGATACGCAGTATTTT. The rearrangement joins TRBV18 to TRBJ2-3; D call uncertain. The CDR3 is made up of 13 amino acids. With 0 bases removed from V and 6 bases from J, the gap between germline ends came to 7 bases. CDR1 is KGHSH, CDR2 LQKENI, per germline.

This chain links TRBV6-1 with TRBJ2-7; TRBD2 matches 9 bases. The germline V gene encodes CDR1 MNHNS and CDR2 SASEGT. There are 15 residues in the CDR3. V shed 3 bases, J shed 3 bases, and the junction held 6 bases outside the gene matches. The CDR3 DNA is TGTGCCAGCAGTGAGCGGGGGGGCTCCAACTACGAGCAGTACTTC. It codes for CASSERGGSNYEQYF.